This T cell receptor (beta chain) derives from a study of T cell clonotyping in hematopoietic cell transplantation. Trimming took off 5 bases at V and 1 base at J, with 15 bases between the two ends. From germline, CDR1 is SGHAT and CDR2 FQNNGV. CDR3 length: 16 residues. Profiling relied on immunoSEQ multiplex PCR, and the TCRdb table lists in-frame clones only, not all of them. Of 4,500 to 5,000 clones in the sample, roughly 87% were seen once. Sample: peripheral blood mononuclear cells. The TCR was taken from a man aged 40-49 years in good health. Some clones in this sample may be carry-over from other donors' samples. V and J are TRBV11-2 and TRBJ2-1; D perhaps matches TRBD2 (5 bases). The CDR3 DNA reads as TGTGCCAGCAGCCCGCTGGGGAGACGATCCTACAATGAGCAGTTCTTC. The encoded protein is CASSPLGRRSYNEQFF.